This TCR beta chain was observed in a study of T cells in Graves' hyperthyroidism and ophthalmopathy. Whole-study findings and limits: Separation of ophthalmopathy from stable hyperthyroidism was achieved by a 13 V-J model.

In its sample, this clonotype was seen many times. Its target is not known. CDR1 and CDR2 (germline): SGHTA, FQGNSA. V was pared by 4 bases and J by 10 bases, with 11 bases between. This CDR3 has 12 residues. Template material for amplifying TCR beta CDR3 regions consisted of RNA transcripts. Primed by the HTBI set, a first-round RT-PCR was run on the TCR CDR3. TCRdb called the multiplex PCR reads again in MiXCR, with one record for every CDR3 protein. The table includes some 500,000 distinct CDR3 sequences, around 15% detected once. The sequence came from a woman under 30 with Graves' hyperthyroidism. The chain recombines TRBV7-2 with TRBJ2-1; possibly TRBD2 for D (5 bases). The sample was blood. The CDR3 protein is CASSYRGREQFF. CDR3 DNA: TGTGCCAGCAGCTACAGAGGGCGGGAGCAGTTCTTC.